This T cell receptor (beta chain) originates from a study of regulatory T cells in long-lasting Graves disease. With 3 bases removed from V and 4 bases from J, the gap between germline ends came to 7 bases. The germline CDR1 and CDR2 sequences are LGHDT and YNNKEL (reference sequence). This CDR3 spans 12 amino acids. Time point defined: newly diagnosed GD, antithyroid drugs for less than 3 months. The TCR library was made from RNA that had been extracted from PBMCs in TRIzol. This clonotype came up many times. For TCR beta, libraries came from iRepertoire HTBI primers and Arm-PCR of CDR3 regions. From the multiplex PCR reads, TCRdb called clonotypes with MiXCR, one entry per CDR3 protein. The sample contains about 420,000 distinct CDR3 sequences, roughly 17% of which appear only once. A further study also used this sample, focusing on T cells in Graves' hyperthyroidism and ophthalmopathy.

The gene calls are TRBV3-1 and TRBJ2-7; perhaps TRBD1 as D (6 bases). This receptor was taken from a woman aged 18-29 years with Graves disease. This sample comprised peripheral blood mononuclear cells (PBMCs), obtained at new diagnosis, from a patient treated with antithyroid drugs. In DNA, the CDR3 is TGTGCCAGCAGCCAGGGGGCGTACGAGCAGTACTTC. Protein sequence: CASSQGAYEQYF.